This T cell receptor beta chain was identified during a study of identical twins (dated by TCRdb to about 2016). Regarding the study in general: To test whether fetal clonotypes persist, the study used deep sequencing on TCR alpha and beta repertoires from monozygotic twins, unrelated adults of various ages, and cord blood. To rule out contamination, the twin experiments were replicated at different times with different library preparation protocols.

Every donor in the study was a healthy Caucasian. Three pairs of female monozygotic twins, all aged about 18 to 29 years, made up the twin cohort. RNA for TCR libraries was isolated from peripheral blood mononuclear cells. The library was made by 5' RACE. This sample was sequenced with an Illumina HiSeq 2000. A universal primer binding site was added through template switching, and the final cDNA carried a unique molecular identifier so that TCR cDNA molecules could be counted accurately. First-strand cDNA for TCR alpha and beta chains was synthesized from specific primers in the conserved constant-segment region. To control for contamination, every cDNA library was double barcoded, receiving both a SMART-Mk sample barcode and Illumina barcodes. TruSeq adapter sequences along with Illumina sample barcodes were introduced in two successive PCR steps. TCR alpha and beta cDNA libraries were sequenced on the Illumina HiSeq platform with custom primers. The authors processed their data as follows. Raw reads were processed with MiGEC to extract unique molecular identifiers, and MiXCR was used to determine CDR3 positions. For each individual, recombination models were inferred using an EM algorithm with the repgenHMM and IGoR tools. The analysis of shared clonotypes was done with the tcR package in R, with sharing normalized by the product of cloneset sizes. To study raw recombination without the effects of thymic and clonal selection, out-of-frame nonproductive sequences were analyzed. TCRdb applied fastp at Q25 and MiXCR to the public reads, then kept only in-frame beta chains. Merged by CDR3 protein, the rows form single entries marked with the most common genes and DNA. For this entry, the V and J calls and clone size follow TCRdb and not the study's own pipeline. The sample records fewer than 900,000 distinct CDR3 sequences, 15% to 20% of which are singletons. Of the sample, 10% to 15% falls within the top ten clones.

Paper-wide results and their limitations: Fewer insertions were carried by abundant cord blood beta clonotypes, a similar but weaker trend appeared in young adult naive repertoires, and no such trend appeared in memory repertoires. Conclusions relied on cross-sectional statistical analysis, since the same donors could not be followed over many years. Out-of-frame TCR alpha sequences shared between twins showed an excess of low generation-probability sequences compared with coincidental sharing between unrelated individuals. Zero-insertion analyses could be partly confounded by invariant T cells such as MAIT and iNKT, although diverse VJ usage argued against such confounding for most clonotypes. Recombination models systematically underestimated out-of-frame TCR alpha sharing in monozygotic twins but agreed with sharing between unrelated individuals. Excess twin sharing in beta out-of-frame sequences was weaker because fewer shared sequences lowered the signal-to-noise ratio.

Comment on this clonotype: Its antigen is not yet known. The input lacks base qualities; no much larger clone sits a single base away.

These same data were also listed under a study on T cells expressing NK-cell markers. As noted in the second study: About eight donors provided sorted CD3+CD56+NKG2C+, CD3+CD56+NKG2C- and CD3+CD56-NKG2C+ T-cell subsets, whose TCR beta-chain repertoires were profiled. Among the eight sequenced donors, seven were HCMV-seropositive and one was HCMV-seronegative. In several experiments an anti-gammadeltaTCR antibody was added to restrict sorting to alphabetaTCR-expressing T cells. In a handful of donors, the dominant CD3+CD56+NKG2C+ clonotypes ranked among the top 10 CD8+ clonotypes, making up roughly 1.0-7.0% of CD8+ T cells. Those dominant clonotypes were again the most abundant among CD3+CD56-NKG2C+ cells in a handful of donors, at 28.3-60.1%. Whether the expanded NKG2C-expressing T cell clones were specific for HCMV antigens was left unclear. The study sequenced eight donors, all healthy volunteers chosen at random: three men and five women. To determine HCMV serostatus, a commercial ELISA kit was used to detect HCMV-specific IgG in serum. For about six donors, bulk peripheral blood T-cell repertoires were additionally sequenced from unsorted PBMC. MIGEC was used to demultiplex reads and group the reads by UMI, and MiTCR was used to assemble and quantify clonotypes. Only TCR cDNA sequences supported by at least two reads were kept to exclude erroneous sequences. Downstream repertoire analysis used the tcR package, and clonotypes were matched across fractions by CDR3 nucleotide sequence plus V segment. Antigen specificity was annotated against VDJdb with VDJmatch, allowing one amino acid substitution in CDR3.

This sequence originates from a woman younger than 30 in good health. Sequences were obtained from PBMCs.

The CDR3 corresponds to CSATPNYGYTF. In nucleotides, the sequence is TGCAGTGCCACCCCGAACTATGGCTACACCTTC. The chain links TRBV20-1 with TRBJ1-2, with the D gene call left open. The germline V gene (reference sequence) supplies CDR1 DFQATT and CDR2 SNEGSKA. Trimming at the junction amounts to 6 bases on V and 2 bases on J, and the germline ends lie 7 bases apart. The CDR3 holds 11 amino acids from the cysteine to the phenylalanine. The sequence is cut down to CDR3 DNA, 33 bases in frame from base 1.